This T cell receptor beta chain was obtained from a study of cytotoxic CD8 clonotypes in ibrutinib-treated CLL. Study-level background: The subjects consisted of about 10 relapsed/refractory and 15 treatment-naive individuals, with 17 to 18 IGHV unmutated. Response sampling occurred after a median approximately 12 months of treatment (range 6 to 36). Samples yielded averages of 200,000 to 300,000 productive templates and some 94,000 productive rearrangements. Study results and limitations: Measured clonality at baseline was greater than in age-matched healthy donors and tracked with circulating CD8+ T-cell counts.

Details on this clone: Its antigen is unknown.

Some clones are missing from TCRdb's copy, which holds only in-frame ones; the method was immunoSEQ multiplex PCR. The data hold more than 110,000 clones, with roughly 76% observed a single time. Germline lookup yields CDR1 MNHNS and CDR2 SASEGT. The CDR3 consists of 15 residues. Losses at the gene ends were 4 bases for V and 8 bases for J; bases not matched to a gene: 11. This chain links TRBV6-1 with TRBJ1-2, with TRBD1 identical over 9 bases. The sample consisted of PBMCs, taken after 24 months of ibrutinib treatment. The clonotype was recovered from a human donor with chronic lymphocytic leukemia. The CDR3 nucleotides are TGTGCCAGCAGTGGGAACAGGGGGCCTTACGGGGGCTACACCTTC. This codes for CASSGNRGPYGGYTF.